The clone carrying this TCR beta chain was picked up many times. Its antigen is unidentified. The ends were cut back, 0 bases at V and 2 bases at J, with 8 bases in the middle. The germline gives CDR1 DFQATT, CDR2 SNEGSKA (reference sequence). The CDR3 totals 14 residues. The data derive from a study of T cell repertoires in cytomegalovirus infection. Whole-study context: Shared public TCR beta signatures pointed to both CMV infection and a matching HLA type.

TCRdb re-called the reads with MiXCR, one entry per CDR3 protein. The sample shows just under 300,000 distinct CDR3 sequences, roughly a tenth of them seen only once. Findings of the study overall: Clonotype analysis showed dominance of the ex vivo response by HLA-C-restricted CMV-specific TCR beta clonotypes. Of the TCR beta families, the public ones yielded a cumulative frequency that identified carriers of CMV plus the relevant HLA.

The V and J genes are TRBV20-1 and TRBJ1-5, with a tentative D call TRBD1 (6 bases). This receptor was identified in a human donor in good health (CMV status not recorded). Some clones in this sample may be carry-over from other donors' samples. The sequenced sample was PBMCs. The CDR3 DNA is TGCAGTGCTAGAGACAGGGGAGGCAATCAGCCCCAGCATTTT. This encodes CSARDRGGNQPQHF.